Detailed here is one T cell receptor (beta chain). Antigen specificity is unknown. The sample is drawn from a study of Ad26.COV2.S vaccination and SARS-CoV-2 variants. The overall study: In the study, Ad26.COV2.S was injected intramuscularly once, or twice 56 days apart. General observations from the study: From the TCR breadth and depth analyses, total T cell responses may have been underestimated. Spike-specific TCR breadth was greater after Ad26.COV2.S than placebo.

CDR1 and CDR2 from the germline V gene are SGHAT and FQNNGV. V shed 2 bases, J shed 6 bases, and the junction held 9 bases outside the gene matches. The CDR3 runs 16 residues. The treatment: some 20 received Ad26.COV2.S at low or high dose, single or two shots; about 5 received placebo; per-sample allocation not given. All samples were drawn on day 63, counting from the first vaccine or placebo injection. Sequencing used immunoSEQ multiplex PCR; TCRdb keeps in-frame clones, though not all of them. The sample has under 500,000 clones, around 92% seen once. Here the sequenced sample was peripheral blood, taken in a trial of Ad26.COV2.S vaccine versus placebo. The sequence was obtained from a person between 18 and 65 years old who received the Ad26.COV2.S COVID-19 vaccine or a placebo. The chain is built from TRBV11-2 and TRBJ2-4, with 8 bases fitting TRBD1. The DNA for the CDR3 is TGTGCCAGCAGCTTAATGCAGGGGGCAGTCTCAAACATTCAGTACTTC. This gives the protein CASSLMQGAVSNIQYF. Using reference TRBV11-2 and TRBJ2-4 for the parts outside the CDR3, the full variable domain is EAGVAQSPRYKIIEKRQSVAFWCNPISGHATLYWYQQILGQGPKLLIQFQNNGVVDDSQLPKDRFSAERLKGVDSTLKIQPAKLEDSAVYLCASSLMQGAVSNIQYFGAGTRLSVL.